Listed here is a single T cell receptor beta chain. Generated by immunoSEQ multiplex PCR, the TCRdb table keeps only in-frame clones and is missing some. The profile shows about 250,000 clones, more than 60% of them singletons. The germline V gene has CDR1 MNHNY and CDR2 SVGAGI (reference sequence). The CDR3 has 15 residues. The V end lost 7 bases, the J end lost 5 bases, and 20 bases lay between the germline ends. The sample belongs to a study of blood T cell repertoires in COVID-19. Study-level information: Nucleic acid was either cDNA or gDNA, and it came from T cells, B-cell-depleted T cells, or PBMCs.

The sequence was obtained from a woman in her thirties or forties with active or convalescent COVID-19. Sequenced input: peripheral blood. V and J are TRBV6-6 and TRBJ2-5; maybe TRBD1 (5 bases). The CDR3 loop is CASTHVWGGVETQYF. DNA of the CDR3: TGTGCCAGCACCCACGTATGGGGCGGCGTGGAGACCCAGTACTTC.